One and the same sample provided the 24 T cell receptor beta chains below, sequenced in a study of Ad26.COV2.S vaccination and SARS-CoV-2 variants (TCRdb year 2021). The library was made by the immunoSEQ multiplex PCR assay. Imported from immuneACCESS, the table was reduced by TCRdb to in-frame sequences with V and J called. These copies leave out some clones; in studies compared against another copy, an unresolved V gene accounts for under half, and the cause of the remainder is not known. The sample table records more than 300,000 clones; about 86% of these occur just once. The ten largest clones represent 1.9% of the sample. What this sample's treatment or condition label stands for: around 19 received Ad26.COV2.S at low or high dose, single or two shots; roughly five received placebo; per-sample allocation not given. Repertoires of vaccine and placebo recipients were sequenced from samples collected on day 63 after the first injection.

The sequencing here drew on peripheral blood, taken in a trial of Ad26.COV2.S vaccine versus placebo. The source of these receptors is a person between 18 and 65 years old who received the Ad26.COV2.S COVID-19 vaccine or a placebo.

The chain uses TRBV6-2 or TRBV6-3 and TRBJ2-7; no definite D call. This CDR3 region has 12 residues. In germline, CDR1 is MNHEY, CDR2 SVGEGT. Trimming cost V 4 bases and J 3 bases, with 7 bases left between them. This CDR3 reads CASSSPRYEQYF. In DNA, the CDR3 is TGTGCCAGCAGTTCCCCACGCTACGAGCAGTACTTC.

On this clone: A read error is possible here, since a much larger clone lies one base away. The chain is built from TRBV6-4 and TRBJ2-5; 12 bases match TRBD2. The germline V gene encodes CDR1 MRHNA and CDR2 SNTAGT. Germline trimming cut 3 bases from V and 2 bases from J; bases unmatched to any gene: 1. The CDR3 is made up of 15 amino acids. This CDR3 reads CASSELAGGQETQYF. In DNA, the CDR3 is TGTGCCAGCAGTGAGCTAGCGGGGGGGCAAGAGACCCAGTACTTC.

This chain uses TRBV12-5 with TRBJ2-7, with D perhaps TRBD1 (5 bases). The CDR3 sequence is 17 residues long. V gave up 2 bases and J gave up 7 bases, with 24 bases separating them. From germline, CDR1 is LGHNT and CDR2 FRNRAP. The CDR3 protein is CASGLHQIQGLIREQYF. The CDR3 DNA follows: TGTGCTAGTGGTTTGCATCAAATTCAGGGATTAATACGTGAGCAGTACTTC.

This clone was seen only once. The chain combines TRBV19 with TRBJ1-4, with TRBD1 identical over 7 bases. Trimming cost V 6 bases and J 7 bases; bases outside gene matches: 11. The CDR3 covers 15 residues. Germline CDR1 LNHDA, CDR2 SQIVND (reference sequence). CDR3 amino acids: CASSNRQGAFEKLFF. As DNA, the CDR3 is TGTGCCAGTAGCAATAGACAGGGCGCCTTTGAAAAACTGTTTTTT.

The genes are TRBV19 and TRBJ1-2; perhaps TRBD1 as D (5 bases). Germline V lookup: CDR1 LNHDA, CDR2 SQIVND (reference sequence). The CDR3 extends over 14 amino acids. V was trimmed by 3 bases and J by 6 bases, leaving 14 bases between them. CDR3 amino acids: CASSIGDPTDGYTF. As DNA, the CDR3 is TGTGCCAGTAGTATCGGGGACCCGACAGATGGCTACACCTTC.

The chain recombines TRBV5-4 with TRBJ2-3; 8 bases are shared with TRBD2. V gave up 4 bases and J gave up 0 bases; unmatched junction bases: 10. The CDR3 contains 17 residues. The germline V gene encodes CDR1 SGHNT and CDR2 YYREEE (reference sequence). The CDR3 region has the DNA TGTGCCAGCAGCCTCTCGGGGGGGGGCACTAGCACAGATACGCAGTATTTT. Amino acid sequence: CASSLSGGGTSTDTQYF. Full variable domain (missing parts from reference TRBV5-4 and TRBJ2-3): ETGVTQSPTHLIKTRGQQVTLRCSSQSGHNTVSWYQQALGQGPQFIFQYYREEENGRGNFPPRFSGLQFPNYSSELNVNALELDDSALYLCASSLSGGGTSTDTQYFGPGTRLTVL.

This rearrangement joins TRBV7-6 to TRBJ2-1; 9 positions agree with TRBD2. CDR1 is SGHVS and CDR2 is FNYEAQ in the germline V gene. The length of the CDR3 is 15 residues. V lost 5 bases and J lost 4; bases outside the gene matches: 6. CDR3 coding DNA: TGTGCCAGCAGCAGCGCGGGACTAGCTTACAATGAGCAGTTCTTC. This translates into CASSSAGLAYNEQFF.

V gene TRBV6-5 combines with J gene TRBJ1-3, with D perhaps matching TRBD1 (6 bases). The germline gives CDR1 MNHEY, CDR2 SVGAGI. This CDR3 region has 15 residues. Trimming removed 5 bases at V and 4 bases at J, with 15 bases between. CDR3 region: CASSLTGSQGNTIYF. The CDR3 DNA reads as TGTGCCAGCAGTCTAACAGGGTCGCAAGGAAACACCATATATTTT.

The CDR3 DNA sequence: TGTGCCAGCAGTTCGGGACAGGGACTAGGAAACACCATATATTTT. Translation gives CASSSGQGLGNTIYF. V is TRBV6-5 and J is TRBJ1-3; 9 nucleotides align to TRBD1. V dropped 4 bases and J dropped 4; count of bases not matched to a gene: 5. This CDR3 comprises 15 residues. Germline CDR1 is MNHEY and CDR2 is SVGAGI.

J is TRBJ2-1 and V is TRBV2; 11 positions agree with TRBD2. The CDR3 is made up of 14 amino acids. Looked up from germline, CDR1 is SNHLY and CDR2 is FYNNEI. Trimming cost V 6 bases and J 5 bases; bases outside gene matches: 3. CDR3 protein: CASRLAGANNEQFF. CDR3 DNA: TGTGCCAGCAGACTAGCGGGGGCAAACAATGAGCAGTTCTTC.

The chain links TRBV4-2 to TRBJ1-3; tentative D call: TRBD1 (6 bases). Germline V lookup: CDR1 LGHNA, CDR2 YNFKEQ. The CDR3 loop spans 17 amino acids. V dropped 3 bases and J dropped 0 bases, with 15 bases sitting between them. CDR3 in DNA: TGTGCCAGCAGCCAGCCCGGGACATCAACCTCTGGAAACACCATATATTTT. Translating it yields CASSQPGTSTSGNTIYF.

This clone was seen a single time. The J gene is TRBJ1-2, the V gene TRBV5-8, with D hard to call. CDR1 is SGHTS, CDR2 YDEGEE, per germline. The CDR3 extends over 14 amino acids. V was cut by 0 bases and J by 2 bases, with 8 bases left in between. The CDR3 sequence: CASSLDQQNYGYTF. In DNA, the CDR3 is TGTGCCAGCAGCTTGGATCAACAGAACTATGGCTACACCTTC.

V usage is TRBV9 and J usage is TRBJ2-2; no firm D call. V was clipped by 0 bases and J by 7 bases, with 10 bases between them. The CDR3 consists of 14 residues. Germline V gene lookup returns CDR1 SGDLS and CDR2 YYNGEE. CDR3 loop: CASSVATWVGELFF. CDR3 DNA sequence: TGTGCCAGCAGCGTAGCTACTTGGGTCGGGGAGCTGTTTTTT.

Here the CDR3 reads CASSLGGQGDGYTF. CDR3 nucleotides: TGTGCCAGCAGCCTAGGAGGACAGGGGGATGGCTACACCTTC. The chain has TRBV5-6 and TRBJ1-2, with 10 bases matching TRBD1. The CDR3 runs to 14 residues. V was pared by 4 bases and J by 6 bases, with 6 bases of the junction left unmatched. Germline CDR1 is SGHDT and CDR2 is YYEEEE.

This sequence joins TRBV4-1 and TRBJ1-5; 7 positions match TRBD1. The germline V gene has CDR1 MGHRA and CDR2 YSYEKL. The V gene end was trimmed by 4 bases and the J gene end by 6 bases; junction bases not matched to a gene: 6. This CDR3 is built from 14 residues. The CDR3 loop reads CASSPREGAQPQHF. The CDR3 nucleotides are TGCGCCAGCAGCCCCCGGGAGGGGGCTCAGCCCCAGCATTTT.

The rearrangement joins TRBV5-6 to TRBJ1-6; 9 nucleotides agree with TRBD1. The V and J ends lost 6 bases and 7 bases, in that order; junction bases with no gene match: 5. Per the germline V gene, CDR1 is SGHDT and CDR2 is YYEEEE. This CDR3 is built from 14 residues. CDR3 sequence (DNA): TGTGCCAGCATGGGACAGGGTATGAATTCACCCCTCCACTTT. It yields the protein CASMGQGMNSPLHF.

The gene calls are TRBV5-6 and TRBJ2-1, with D unresolved. Germline lookup yields CDR1 SGHDT and CDR2 YYEEEE. V was cut by 4 bases and J by 5 bases, with 16 bases left in between. CDR3 length: 15 residues. The CDR3 sequence: CASSRPHPGDNEQFF. The CDR3, as DNA: TGTGCCAGCAGCCGTCCCCACCCCGGAGACAATGAGCAGTTCTTC.

This clone was seen a single time. This chain joins TRBV13 and TRBJ2-7, with 15 positions matching TRBD2. The CDR3 loop spans 19 amino acids. The germline gives CDR1 PRHDT, CDR2 FYEKMQ (reference sequence). Trimming cost V 5 bases and J 6 bases; bases outside gene matches: 17. The CDR3 region has the DNA TGTGCCAGCAGCCTCTCCTCCTGGACTAGCGGGGGGGTCCTCGTCGAGCAGTACTTC. Its protein is CASSLSSWTSGGVLVEQYF.

As to this clone: Other DNA sequences in the same sample also yield this CDR3. The chain is built from TRBV9 and TRBJ1-2; no reliable D call. V lost 0 bases, J lost 4 bases, and 4 bases lay in between. Looked up from germline, CDR1 is SGDLS and CDR2 is YYNGEE. The CDR3 spans 12 residues. The CDR3 spells CASSVEGYGYTF. The CDR3 DNA reads as TGTGCCAGCAGCGTAGAGGGCTATGGCTACACCTTC.

The sample holds one count of this clone. The genes are TRBV6-5 and TRBJ1-1; 7 bases agree with TRBD1. Germline CDR1 reads MNHEY; CDR2 reads SVGAGI. V was pared by 10 bases and J by 0 bases, with 11 bases of the junction left unmatched. CDR3 size: 15 residues. CDR3 DNA: TGTGCCACCACATACAGGGGTCGATTGAACACTGAAGCTTTCTTT. Amino acid sequence: CATTYRGRLNTEAFF.

The chain combines TRBV6-4 with TRBJ2-3, with 8 bases fitting TRBD2. The trim removed 0 bases at V and 2 bases at J, leaving 1 base unmatched. This CDR3 is built from 15 residues. The V gene's germline CDR1 is MRHNA and CDR2 SNTAGT. Here the CDR3 DNA reads TGTGCCAGCAGTGACTCTAGCGGGAACACAGATACGCAGTATTTT. It encodes CASSDSSGNTDTQYF.

V usage is TRBV7-3 and J usage is TRBJ1-6; D is unresolved. CDR1 is SGHTA, CDR2 FQGTGA, per germline. CDR3 length: 14 amino acids. Trimming pared 5 bases from V and 4 bases from J, leaving 9 bases between. The CDR3 nucleotides read TGTGCCAGCAGCCTCGGACGGTATAATTCACCCCTCCACTTT. It is translated as CASSLGRYNSPLHF.

The chain couples TRBV2 to TRBJ1-1, with 8 bases that match TRBD1. The junction had 15 bases not matched to a gene; V was cut back by 5 bases and J by 10 bases. The length of the CDR3 is 15 residues. Germline CDR1 is SNHLY and CDR2 is FYNNEI. This CDR3 is CASSPTTGGGLGAFF. The CDR3 nucleotides read TGTGCCAGCAGTCCCACTACAGGGGGGGGTCTTGGAGCTTTCTTT.

This clone occurred once. V gene TRBV5-4 combines with J gene TRBJ2-1, with 7 bases matching TRBD2. The CDR3 totals 17 residues. Germline values: CDR1 SGHNT, CDR2 YYREEE (reference sequence). V lost 4 bases and J lost 3; bases outside the gene matches: 13. Here the CDR3 DNA reads TGTGCCAGCAGCCCCCCGAAGGCGCGGGGGATCTACAATGAGCAGTTCTTC. Its protein product is CASSPPKARGIYNEQFF.